One sample yielded the 30 T cell receptor beta chains listed below, sequenced in a study of T cell repertoires in cytomegalovirus infection. TCRdb reprocessed the reads via MiXCR and lists one record per CDR3 protein. Of 700,000 to 950,000 distinct CDR3 sequences listed, 32% are singletons. Antigens for these TCRs are unknown. This material consisted of cultured CD8+ T cells from PBMCs, taken from culture after CMV antigen stimulation. The receptors originated from a human donor in good health (CMV status not recorded). Some clones in this sample may be carry-over from other donors' samples.

The J gene is TRBJ1-6, the V gene TRBV4-3; TRBD1 agrees at 8 bases. Looked up from germline, CDR1 is LGHNA and CDR2 is YSLEER. There are 14 residues in the CDR3. V dropped 4 bases and J dropped 8; count of bases not matched to a gene: 4. The CDR3 spells CASSRSDRDSPLHF. The CDR3 bases are TGCGCCAGCAGCCGATCGGACAGGGATTCACCCCTCCACTTT.

The V call is TRBV28, the J call TRBJ1-2; the D gene is possibly TRBD1 (5 bases). Trimming cost V 2 bases and J 6 bases, with 19 bases left between them. CDR1 and CDR2 (germline): MDHEN, SYDVKM. This CDR3 has 16 amino acids. The CDR3 DNA reads as TGTGCCAGCAGTTTAATCCCCCACAGGAAATTTGATGGCTACACCTTC. Its translation is CASSLIPHRKFDGYTF.

This sequence joins TRBV4-2 and TRBJ2-6; D is uncertain. From germline, CDR1 is LGHNA and CDR2 YNFKEQ. Trimming pared 1 base from V and 0 bases from J, leaving 13 bases between. The CDR3 is 18 residues long. CDR3 residues: CASSQVIKGDSGANVLTF. The CDR3, as DNA: TGTGCCAGCAGCCAAGTAATTAAGGGTGACTCTGGGGCCAACGTCCTGACTTTC.

The CDR3 region is CASSFRRTEAFF. CDR3 bases: TGTGCCAGCAGCTTTAGACGAACTGAAGCTTTCTTT. This chain connects TRBV7-2 to TRBJ1-1; D is undetermined. V lost 3 bases and J 5 bases, leaving 7 bases between the germline ends. CDR1 SGHTA and CDR2 FQGNSA come from the germline V gene. The CDR3 runs 12 residues.

The chain uses TRBV6-2 or TRBV6-3 and TRBJ2-2, with unresolved D. The CDR3 runs to 13 residues. Trimming removed 2 bases from V and 6 bases from J, with 7 bases in between. Germline V CDR1 and CDR2: MNHEY, SVGEGT. CDR3 residues: CASSYVAAGELFF. The CDR3, as DNA: TGTGCCAGCAGTTACGTAGCCGCCGGGGAGCTGTTTTTT.

The chain has TRBV29-1 and TRBJ2-7; no clear D. CDR3 length: 15 residues. The germline gives CDR1 SQVTM, CDR2 ANQGSEA. V lost 4 bases, J lost 4 bases, and 20 bases lay in between. The CDR3 region has the DNA TGCAGCGTTGGTGTTTGGGAAGGCACCAAGTACGAGCAGTACTTC. Translated: CSVGVWEGTKYEQYF.

This clonotype was seen more than once but under ten times. The rearrangement joins TRBV24-1 to TRBJ1-2; 8 bases map to TRBD1. Germline lookup yields CDR1 KGHDR and CDR2 SFDVKD. The CDR3 runs to 15 residues. With V trimmed by 4 bases and J by 4 bases, 7 bases remained unmatched. The chain's CDR3 is CATSDPDRGGYGYTF. CDR3 in DNA: TGTGCCACCAGTGACCCTGACAGGGGCGGCTATGGCTACACCTTC.

V gene TRBV12-3 or TRBV12-4 combines with J gene TRBJ2-5; the D gene is possibly TRBD1 (6 bases). This CDR3 comprises 14 residues. With 5 bases removed from V and 5 bases from J, the gap between germline ends came to 15 bases. CDR3 DNA sequence: TGTGCCAGCAGTCCCACAGGGTATTGGGAGACCCAGTACTTC. Translated, it gives CASSPTGYWETQYF.

The sample holds a few counts of this clonotype. The rearrangement joins TRBV20-1 to TRBJ1-2; no clear D. Germline V gives CDR1 DFQATT, CDR2 SNEGSKA (reference sequence). The CDR3 consists of 12 residues. V lost 3 bases and J 3 bases, leaving 8 bases between the germline ends. The CDR3 DNA is TGCAGTGCTAGTGTCAATCACTATGGCTACACCTTC. Translated: CSASVNHYGYTF.

There are many counts of this clonotype. The chain recombines TRBV7-6 with TRBJ1-5, with a weak D call TRBD1 (5 bases). The V gene lost 2 bases and the J gene lost 4 bases, with 12 bases spanning the gap. CDR3 size: 15 residues. Germline CDR1 is SGHVS and CDR2 is FNYEAQ. In DNA form, the CDR3 reads TGTGCCAGCAGCTTACGACGGGGGGGTAATCAGCCCCAGCATTTT. Translated, it gives CASSLRRGGNQPQHF.

The chain has TRBV5-8 and TRBJ2-1; D is unresolved. From germline, CDR1 is SGHTS and CDR2 YDEGEE. Trimming removed 1 base at V and 5 bases at J, with 4 bases between. This CDR3 is built from 12 residues. CDR3 in DNA: TGTGCCAGCAGCTTGCGCCACAATGAGCAGTTCTTC. This gives the protein CASSLRHNEQFF.

There are a few counts of this clonotype. This sequence joins TRBV7-9 and TRBJ2-1, with TRBD2 identical over 10 bases. Germline V CDR1 and CDR2: SEHNR, FQNEAQ (reference sequence). After removal of 3 bases from V and 3 bases from J, the junction contained 5 bases not matched to a gene. The CDR3 runs to 16 residues. In DNA, the CDR3 is TGTGCCAGCAGCTTGGCTAGCGGGGGACTCTACAATGAGCAGTTCTTC. Encoded protein: CASSLASGGLYNEQFF.

This clonotype was observed once. CDR3 DNA: TGTGCCAGCAGTTTCCGAGCTAGGTCAGATACGCAGTATTTT. Protein sequence: CASSFRARSDTQYF. V and J are TRBV27 and TRBJ2-3; D unresolved. Trimming left V 3 bases short and J 4 bases short, with 11 bases between. Germline V lookup: CDR1 MNHEY, CDR2 SMNVEV (reference sequence). The CDR3 has 14 residues.

The table lists this clonotype with a few counts. J is TRBJ1-1 and V is TRBV6-2 or TRBV6-3; D perhaps matches TRBD1 (5 bases). The CDR3 sequence is 15 residues long. Trimming took off 6 bases at V and 0 bases at J, with 14 bases between the two ends. The germline V gene encodes CDR1 MNHEY and CDR2 SVGEGT. In DNA form, the CDR3 reads TGTGCCAGCAGCAAGAAGTTGGGGGTGAACACTGAAGCTTTCTTT. It yields the protein CASSKKLGVNTEAFF.

This chain uses TRBV6-1 with TRBJ2-1; possible D gene TRBD1, 6 bases. The CDR3 runs 14 residues. The germline gives CDR1 MNHNS, CDR2 SASEGT. Trimming pared 7 bases from V and 10 bases from J, leaving 20 bases between. CDR3 DNA: TGTGCCAGCATGTACAGGGTTGCGCGCGAGGAGCAGTTCTTC. Its translation: CASMYRVAREEQFF.

In this sample, this clonotype turned up many times. The chain combines TRBV7-6 with TRBJ1-2; the D gene is possibly TRBD1 (6 bases). CDR3 length: 17 residues. Germline CDR1 SGHVS, CDR2 FNYEAQ. V was trimmed by 1 base and J by 0 bases, leaving 15 bases between them. CDR3 loop: CASSLGETGDTNYGYTF. In DNA, the CDR3 is TGTGCCAGCAGCTTAGGGGAAACTGGGGACACTAACTATGGCTACACCTTC. The full variable domain, rest sourced from reference TRBV7-6 and TRBJ1-2, is GAGVSQSPRYKVTKRGQDVALRCDPISGHVSLYWYRQALGQGPEFLTYFNYEAQQDKSGLPNDRFSAERPEGSISTLTIQRTEQRDSAMYRCASSLGETGDTNYGYTFGSGTRLTVV.

V usage is TRBV6-5 and J usage is TRBJ2-1; D gene unclear. The CDR3 spans 12 residues. V lost 11 bases and J lost 0, with 8 bases in between. From germline, CDR1 is MNHEY and CDR2 SVGAGI. In DNA form, the CDR3 reads TGTGCCTCCGGGTTCTCCTACAATGAGCAGTTCTTC. It specifies CASGFSYNEQFF.

In this sample, this clonotype turned up a few times. The chain recombines TRBV24-1 with TRBJ2-3, with no clear D. Germline CDR1 KGHDR, CDR2 SFDVKD. The V and J ends lost 1 base and 0 bases respectively, with 4 bases between them. CDR3 length: 14 amino acids. This CDR3 reads CATSDFGSTDTQYF. The CDR3 DNA reads TGTGCCACCAGTGATTTTGGCAGCACAGATACGCAGTATTTT.

The gene calls are TRBV6-1 and TRBJ1-1; D ambiguous. The germline V gene has CDR1 MNHNS and CDR2 SASEGT. CDR3 length: 13 residues. Trimming cost V 0 bases and J 7 bases, with 9 bases left between them. CDR3 in DNA: TGTGCCAGCAGTGAAGCGCAGGCCCTTGAAGCTTTCTTT. Protein product: CASSEAQALEAFF.

This clonotype was observed a handful of times. This chain joins TRBV6-5 and TRBJ1-1; maybe TRBD1 (6 bases). V was trimmed by 7 bases and J by 7 bases, leaving 19 bases between them. This CDR3 region has 14 residues. CDR1 and CDR2 (germline): MNHEY, SVGAGI. CDR3 protein: CASNPQGVVSEAFF. In nucleotides, the CDR3 is TGTGCCAGCAACCCACAGGGAGTCGTGAGTGAAGCTTTCTTT.

There are a few counts of this clonotype. The chain uses TRBV28 and TRBJ2-5; 10 bases agree with TRBD1. CDR3 length equals 15 residues. Trimming took 3 bases from V and 5 from J; bases not matched to a gene: 6. Germline CDR1 MDHEN, CDR2 SYDVKM. This CDR3 is CASSLGPGQGETQYF. CDR3 DNA sequence: TGTGCCAGCAGTTTGGGTCCGGGACAGGGGGAGACCCAGTACTTC. Full variable domain (outside the CDR3, taken from reference TRBV28 and TRBJ2-5): DVKVTQSSRYLVKRTGEKVFLECVQDMDHENMFWYRQDPGLGLRLIYFSYDVKMKEKGDIPEGYSVSREKKERFSLILESASTNQTSMYLCASSLGPGQGETQYFGPGTRLLVL.

In this sample, this clonotype turned up a few times. The V call is TRBV3-1, the J call TRBJ2-2; unclear D gene. This CDR3 has 15 residues. Germline CDR1 and CDR2: LGHDT and YNNKEL (reference sequence). V was cut by 4 bases and J by 1 base, with 10 bases left in between. CDR3 in amino acids: CASSPLMGNTGELFF. The CDR3 DNA reads as TGTGCCAGCAGCCCCCTGATGGGGAACACCGGGGAGCTGTTTTTT.

This clonotype was recorded once. The rearrangement links TRBV5-4 to TRBJ1-1; 8 nucleotides line up with TRBD1. V lost 3 bases and J lost 6; bases outside the gene matches: 4. The CDR3 is 13 amino acids. Germline CDR1 is SGHNT and CDR2 is YYREEE (reference sequence). CDR3 sequence: CASSSQGAAEAFF. The DNA of the CDR3 is TGTGCCAGCAGCTCCCAGGGGGCTGCTGAAGCTTTCTTT.

The chain links TRBV27 to TRBJ1-1; D possibly corresponds to TRBD1 (6 bases). V was pared by 3 bases and J by 6 bases, with 11 bases between. CDR1 and CDR2 (germline): MNHEY, SMNVEV (reference sequence). This CDR3 region has 13 residues. CDR3: CASSFRGNAEAFF. The CDR3 DNA sequence: TGTGCCAGCAGTTTCAGGGGTAACGCTGAAGCTTTCTTT.

This clonotype occurred a few times. The chain uses TRBV27 and TRBJ1-4, with 8 nucleotides matching TRBD1. The CDR3 is made up of 13 amino acids. V was pared by 6 bases and J by 8 bases, with 5 bases of the junction left unmatched. The germline gives CDR1 MNHEY, CDR2 SMNVEV (reference sequence). For the CDR3, the DNA is TGTGCCAGCAGCTGGACAGGGTACGAAAAACTGTTTTTT. It specifies CASSWTGYEKLFF.

This clonotype occurred a few times. V and J are TRBV7-8 and TRBJ2-1, with 11 bases identical to TRBD2. The CDR3 spans 15 residues. CDR1 SGHVS and CDR2 FQNEAQ come from the germline V gene. The V segment lost 5 bases and the J segment 4 bases; nucleotides outside the gene matches: 4. CDR3 DNA: TGTGCCAGCAGCGCACTAGCGGGGGTGTACAATGAGCAGTTCTTC. This encodes CASSALAGVYNEQFF.

This sequence joins TRBV7-8 and TRBJ1-1; D is unresolved. The V end was cut by 5 bases, the J end by 8 bases, with 18 bases between. CDR3 length: 14 residues. CDR1 and CDR2 (germline): SGHVS, FQNEAQ. CDR3 in DNA: TGTGCCAGCAGCCCCTCCGGGCCCAAAACCGAAGCTTTCTTT. It yields the protein CASSPSGPKTEAFF.

The rearrangement joins TRBV6-5 to TRBJ2-1, with D perhaps TRBD1 (5 bases). Trimming removed 0 bases at V and 8 bases at J, with 20 bases between. CDR1 and CDR2 (germline): MNHEY, SVGAGI. This CDR3 contains 17 residues. CDR3 loop: CASSYSVAWGLWYEQFF. Written as DNA, the CDR3 is TGTGCCAGCAGTTACTCGGTCGCGTGGGGCCTTTGGTATGAGCAGTTCTTC.

This clonotype was picked up many times. This chain connects TRBV6-6 to TRBJ2-3; a weak D match, TRBD2 (5 bases). Germline-derived CDR1 and CDR2 are MNHNY and SVGAGI (reference sequence). The V and J ends lost 0 bases and 0 bases respectively, with 19 bases between them. This CDR3 contains 19 residues. CDR3 sequence reads: CASSYSRASSPTSTDTQYF. The CDR3 DNA reads as TGTGCCAGCAGTTACTCGAGGGCTAGCTCGCCTACTAGCACAGATACGCAGTATTTT.

The chain combines TRBV7-9 with TRBJ2-5; TRBD2 matches at 12 bases. The CDR3 is 19 residues long. In germline, CDR1 is SEHNR, CDR2 FQNEAQ (reference sequence). V lost 5 bases, J lost 2 bases, and 15 bases stayed unmatched. This CDR3 is CASSRHLGVLAGGQETQYF. CDR3 coding DNA: TGTGCCAGCAGCCGTCACCTGGGTGTACTAGCGGGGGGACAAGAGACCCAGTACTTC.